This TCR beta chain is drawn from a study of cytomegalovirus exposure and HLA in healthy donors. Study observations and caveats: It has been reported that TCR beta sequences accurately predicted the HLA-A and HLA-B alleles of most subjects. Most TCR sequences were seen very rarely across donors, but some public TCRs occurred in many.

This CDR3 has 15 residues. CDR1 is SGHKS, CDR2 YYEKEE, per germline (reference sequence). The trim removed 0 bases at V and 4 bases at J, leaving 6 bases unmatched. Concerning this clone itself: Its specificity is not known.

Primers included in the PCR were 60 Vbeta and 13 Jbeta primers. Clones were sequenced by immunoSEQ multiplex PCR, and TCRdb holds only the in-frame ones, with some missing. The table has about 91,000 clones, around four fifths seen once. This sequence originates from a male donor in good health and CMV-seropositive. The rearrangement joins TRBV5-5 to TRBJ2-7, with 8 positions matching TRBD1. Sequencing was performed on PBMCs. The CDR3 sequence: CASSLEPGGSYEQYF. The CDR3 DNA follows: TGTGCCAGCAGCTTGGAGCCAGGGGGCTCTTACGAGCAGTACTTC. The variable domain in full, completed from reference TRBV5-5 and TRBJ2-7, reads DAGVTQSPTHLIKTRGQQVTLRCSPISGHKSVSWYQQVLGQGPQFIFQYYEKEERGRGNFPDRFSARQFPNYSSELNVNALLLGDSALYLCASSLEPGGSYEQYFGPGTRLTVT.